Presented here are 3 T cell receptor beta chains from one specimen sequenced in a study of OX40 agonist ivuxolimab in advanced cancers. Here immunoSEQ multiplex PCR was the method, and the copy in TCRdb shows in-frame clones only, minus some. Among 15,000 or so clones listed, approximately 84% were seen once. The sequencing used CD4+ or CD8+ T cells sorted from blood, collected in a trial of the OX40 agonist ivuxolimab. These TCRs come from an adult with an advanced solid tumor such as melanoma, head and neck, liver or kidney cancer.

The chain combines TRBV9 with TRBJ2-5; the D gene is possibly TRBD2 (5 bases). This CDR3 contains 15 residues. The germline gives CDR1 SGDLS, CDR2 YYNGEE. Trimming left V 3 bases short and J 2 bases short, with 14 bases between. The chain's CDR3 is CASSAEATGQETQYF. As DNA, the CDR3 is TGTGCCAGCAGCGCAGAGGCCACGGGGCAAGAGACCCAGTACTTC.

This rearrangement joins TRBV5-1 to TRBJ1-5; 12 bases agree with TRBD1. The germline V gene encodes CDR1 SGHRS and CDR2 YFSETQ. The CDR3 loop spans 18 amino acids. Trimming at V came to 2 bases and at J to 2 bases, leaving 8 bases not matched to a gene. The CDR3: CASSFGDRGLVGNQPQHF. In DNA form, the CDR3 reads TGCGCCAGCAGCTTTGGGGACAGGGGGCTAGTAGGCAATCAGCCCCAGCATTTT.

This chain joins TRBV7-9 and TRBJ2-4; no reliable D call. The CDR3 has 13 residues. The V and J ends lost 4 bases and 3 bases respectively, with 7 bases between them. Germline V gene data show CDR1 as SEHNR and CDR2 as FQNEAQ (reference sequence). CDR3 coding DNA: TGTGCCAGCAGCTCACCAGGCAAAAACATTCAGTACTTC. It specifies CASSSPGKNIQYF. The full variable domain, with the rest looked up from reference TRBV7-9 and TRBJ2-4, is DTGVSQNPRHKITKRGQNVTFRCDPISEHNRLYWYRQTLGQGPEFLTYFQNEAQLEKSRLLSDRFSAERPKGSFSTLEIQRTEQGDSAMYLCASSSPGKNIQYFGAGTRLSVL.